Listed below are T cell receptor beta chains from one sample, sequenced in a study of CD8 T cells in ankylosing spondylitis. TCRdb independently ran MiXCR on the 5' RACE reads; one entry per CDR3 protein. The profile shows 800,000 to 900,000 distinct CDR3 sequences, 10% to 15% of them singletons. Sequencing was done on a sample of blood, either unsorted or a sorted T cell fraction (not recorded which). These receptors originate from a male donor with ankylosing spondylitis. CDR3s include the opening cysteine and the closing phenylalanine or tryptophan. A D gene is named only where the DNA matches it firmly. Some rows mark clone size as missing; the rest say once, few, many or name a class of expanded clone.

J gene	V gene	clone size	D gene	CDR3 protein	CDR3 DNA
TRBJ2-2	TRBV6-5	many	-	CASSELSGELFF	TGTGCCAGCAGCGAACTTTCGGGGGAGCTGTTTTTT
TRBJ2-1	TRBV24-1	-	TRBD2	CATSDSTSGTFRYEQFF	TGTGCCACCAGTGATTCGACTAGCGGGACCTTTAGATATGAGCAGTTCTTC
TRBJ1-1	TRBV20-1	many	TRBD1	CSATRQGARYTEAFF	TGCAGTGCTACTCGACAGGGGGCGAGGTACACTGAAGCTTTCTTT
TRBJ1-1	TRBV5-1	-	-	CASSLRQGIKNTEAFF	TGCGCCAGCAGCTTGCGTCAGGGGATCAAGAACACTGAAGCTTTCTTT
TRBJ2-1	TRBV30	-	-	CAWSGGVEQFF	TGTGCCTGGAGCGGAGGGGTTGAGCAGTTCTTC
TRBJ2-5	TRBV7-2	-	TRBD2	CASSAQLAGGETQYF	TGTGCCAGCAGCGCGCAACTAGCGGGGGGAGAGACCCAGTACTTC
TRBJ1-1	TRBV9	few	-	CASSATGHPWDGEAFF	TGTGCCAGCAGCGCCACGGGACACCCGTGGGATGGTGAAGCTTTCTTT
TRBJ2-7	TRBV12-3/TRBV12-4	few	-	CASNQAPGTPVRDEQYF	TGTGCCAGCAATCAGGCTCCCGGGACCCCGGTGAGAGACGAGCAGTACTTC
TRBJ2-2	TRBV29-1	few	-	CSVEVWGKTGELFF	TGCAGCGTTGAGGTCTGGGGTAAAACGGGGGAGCTGTTTTTT
TRBJ2-3	TRBV5-1	-	-	CASSFGGASSTDTQYF	TGCGCCAGCAGCTTTGGGGGGGCCTCTAGCACAGATACGCAGTATTTT
TRBJ1-6	TRBV20-1	-	-	CSASNMEQGSPLHF	TGCAGTGCTAGTAATATGGAGCAGGGTTCACCCCTCCACTTT
TRBJ1-4	TRBV7-2	-	-	CASSSQLTNEKLFF	TGTGCCAGCAGCTCACAGCTAACTAATGAAAAACTGTTTTTT
TRBJ2-7	TRBV29-1	many	-	CSVGPRTAAYEQYF	TGCAGCGTTGGACCGAGAACGGCGGCCTACGAGCAGTACTTC
TRBJ2-2	TRBV2	-	-	CASRGGASANTGELFF	TGTGCCAGCAGGGGCGGAGCGAGTGCGAACACCGGGGAGCTGTTTTTT
TRBJ2-2	TRBV5-1	few	-	CASKVGGADTGELFF	TGCGCCAGCAAAGTTGGTGGGGCAGATACCGGGGAGCTGTTTTTT
TRBJ2-1	TRBV4-2	-	TRBD2	CASSRSSSGSDEQFF	TGTGCCAGCAGTCGCTCTTCTAGCGGGAGCGATGAGCAGTTCTTC
TRBJ2-1	TRBV7-3	few	-	CASSWISGTEQFF	TGTGCCAGCAGCTGGATCTCCGGGACAGAGCAGTTCTTC
TRBJ1-5	TRBV10-3	many	TRBD1	CAISETIPGQGYQPQHF	TGTGCCATCAGTGAGACAATTCCGGGACAGGGGTATCAGCCCCAGCATTTT
TRBJ1-5	TRBV28	many	-	CASSLTVQHF	TGTGCCAGCAGTTTGACGGTCCAGCATTTT
TRBJ2-1	TRBV12-3/TRBV12-4	-	-	CASSNPKGSGGYNEQFF	TGTGCCAGCAGCAATCCAAAGGGCAGCGGAGGGTACAATGAGCAGTTCTTC
TRBJ1-6	TRBV20-1	many	-	CSARVWEGNNSPLHF	TGCAGTGCTAGAGTGTGGGAGGGGAATAATTCACCCCTCCACTTT
TRBJ2-3	TRBV11-2	-	TRBD2	CASSSVGGRVDTQYF	TGTGCCAGCAGCTCTGTTGGGGGGAGGGTAGATACGCAGTATTTT
TRBJ1-1	TRBV5-1	-	-	CASSPLGGLNTEAFF	TGCGCCAGCAGCCCCTTAGGAGGCCTCAACACTGAAGCTTTCTTT
TRBJ2-1	TRBV6-2/TRBV6-3	-	TRBD2	CASKSGLAGEYNEQFF	TGTGCCAGCAAATCGGGCCTAGCGGGGGAGTACAATGAGCAGTTCTTC
TRBJ2-1	TRBV7-2	-	-	CASSPRTRSNEQFF	TGTGCCAGCAGCCCCCGGACCCGGTCCAATGAGCAGTTCTTC
TRBJ2-3	TRBV4-3	-	TRBD2	CASSRAYSGGGGDTQYF	TGCGCCAGCAGCCGTGCCTATAGCGGGGGCGGTGGAGATACGCAGTATTTT
TRBJ1-1	TRBV9	-	-	CASSVRHLNTEAFF	TGTGCCAGCAGCGTAAGGCACCTGAACACTGAAGCTTTCTTT
TRBJ2-1	TRBV5-8	-	TRBD2	CASSLRGGGSSKFF	TGTGCCAGCAGCTTGCGGGGAGGCGGGAGTAGCAAGTTCTTC
TRBJ1-5	TRBV20-1	many	-	CSASTWGNNQPQHF	TGCAGTGCTTCAACCTGGGGTAACAATCAGCCCCAGCATTTT
TRBJ2-5	TRBV20-1	-	-	CCARDRTYQETQYF	TGCTGTGCCCGCGACAGAACGTACCAAGAGACCCAGTACTTC
TRBJ2-7	TRBV6-2/TRBV6-3	-	-	CASRTLRQGLTYEQYF	TGTGCCAGCAGAACCCTTCGACAGGGACTGACCTACGAGCAGTACTTC
TRBJ2-1	TRBV20-1	-	TRBD1	CSARHGTVHYNEQFF	TGCAGTGCGAGGCACGGGACAGTCCACTACAATGAGCAGTTCTTC
TRBJ2-1	TRBV6-2/TRBV6-3	few	TRBD1	CASSYSWDRPYNEQFF	TGTGCCAGCAGTTACAGTTGGGACAGACCTTACAATGAGCAGTTCTTC
TRBJ2-3	TRBV5-1	-	TRBD2	CASSLALADPDTQYF	TGCGCCAGCAGCTTGGCGCTAGCGGACCCTGATACGCAGTATTTT
TRBJ2-1	TRBV20-1	-	-	CSATKRTVYNEQFF	TGCAGTGCGACGAAACGGACGGTATACAATGAGCAGTTCTTC
TRBJ2-3	TRBV18	few	-	CASSPSQGSTDTQYF	TGTGCCAGCTCACCCTCCCAGGGGAGCACAGATACGCAGTATTTT
TRBJ2-2	TRBV15	many	TRBD2	CATRGETSGTRMKTGELFF	TGTGCCACCAGGGGGGAGACTAGCGGGACAAGAATGAAAACCGGGGAGCTGTTTTTT
TRBJ1-6	TRBV9	-	-	CASSVGGSSYNSPLHF	TGTGCCAGCAGCGTAGGGGGGAGCTCCTATAATTCACCCCTCCACTTT
TRBJ2-7	TRBV4-3	once	TRBD1	CASSTRTGVGNEQYF	TGCGCCAGCAGCACGAGGACAGGGGTAGGTAACGAGCAGTACTTC
TRBJ2-4	TRBV10-3	few	-	CAISESMVVKNIQYF	TGTGCCATCAGTGAGTCAATGGTTGTCAAAAACATTCAGTACTTC
TRBJ2-7	TRBV5-1	-	TRBD1	CASSFPDRGNGYEQYF	TGCGCCAGCAGCTTCCCAGACAGGGGTAACGGCTACGAGCAGTACTTC
TRBJ1-1	TRBV29-1	many	-	CSVGIIGGTEAFF	TGCAGCGTTGGAATCATAGGCGGCACTGAAGCTTTCTTT
TRBJ2-7	TRBV12-3/TRBV12-4	few	-	CASSLGSPVSYEQYF	TGTGCCAGCAGTTTAGGGTCGCCGGTGTCCTACGAGCAGTACTTC
TRBJ2-5	TRBV25-1	-	TRBD1	CASSEPGQGRETQYF	TGTGCCAGCAGTGAACCGGGACAGGGGAGAGAGACCCAGTACTTC
TRBJ2-5	TRBV29-1	few	-	CSAPSSLGYQETQYF	TGCAGCGCCCCCAGTAGCTTGGGCTACCAAGAGACCCAGTACTTC
TRBJ2-3	TRBV20-1	-	TRBD2	CSATLAGFDTQYF	TGCAGTGCCACACTAGCGGGCTTCGATACGCAGTATTTT
TRBJ1-1	TRBV12-3/TRBV12-4	many	TRBD1	CASRHSGTGEAEAFF	TGTGCCAGCAGGCACTCCGGGACAGGGGAAGCTGAAGCTTTCTTT
TRBJ2-1	TRBV20-1	-	-	CSASQGSYNEQFF	TGCAGTGCTAGTCAGGGATCCTACAATGAGCAGTTCTTC
TRBJ2-3	TRBV5-1	many	-	CASSLVGEDTQYF	TGCGCCAGCAGCTTGGTAGGGGAAGATACGCAGTATTTT
TRBJ2-7	TRBV4-3	-	-	CASSQDRGQNYEQYF	TGCGCCAGCAGCCAGGACCGGGGTCAGAACTACGAGCAGTACTTC
TRBJ1-2	TRBV4-2	-	TRBD1	CASSQPQGQYAGYTF	TGTGCCAGCAGCCAACCCCAGGGACAGTACGCTGGCTACACCTTC
TRBJ2-1	TRBV12-3/TRBV12-4	many	-	CASSPTRGRSSYNEQFF	TGTGCCAGCAGCCCCACCAGGGGCCGGAGCTCCTACAATGAGCAGTTCTTC
TRBJ2-2	TRBV27	few	-	CASTTRGTTNTGELFF	TGTGCCAGCACAACGAGAGGGACAACTAACACCGGGGAGCTGTTTTTT
TRBJ1-1	TRBV11-3	-	-	CASSHHQNTEAFF	TGTGCCAGCAGCCACCACCAGAACACTGAAGCTTTCTTT
TRBJ2-7	TRBV29-1	many	-	CSVGSGQLPLAEQYF	TGCAGCGTTGGGAGTGGGCAACTCCCGCTAGCGGAGCAGTACTTC